This is a list of T cell receptor beta chains from one sample in a study of T cells in Graves' hyperthyroidism and ophthalmopathy. TCRdb ran MiXCR on the multiplex PCR reads and lists one entry per CDR3 protein. Found here are about 350,000 distinct CDR3 sequences, roughly 13% of them singletons; the top ten hold 34%. Sequenced material: blood. These receptor sequences come from a woman aged 35 to 49 with Graves' ophthalmopathy. Each CDR3 is given with its conserved first and last residue. The order of the fields is clone size, D gene, J gene, V gene, CDR3 DNA, CDR3 protein. The D gene is left open where the match is weak. Size is stated for part of the rows, as once, few or many counts, or as a class when the clone is expanded.

few	TRBD2	TRBJ2-1	TRBV5-1	TGCGCCAGCAGCTTGGCCCTAGCGGGGGCGGGGGATGAGCAGTTCTTC	CASSLALAGAGDEQFF
many	TRBD2	TRBJ2-1	TRBV28	TGTGCCAGCAGTTCGGTGACTAGCGGGAGCCTTCGCTCCTACAATGAGCAGTTCTTC	CASSSVTSGSLRSYNEQFF
many	TRBD1	TRBJ2-5	TRBV5-6	TGTGCCAGCGCCTTCAGGGGGCAGCCACCCCAAGAGACCCAGTACTTC	CASAFRGQPPQETQYF
many	-	TRBJ2-1	TRBV10-3	TGTGCCAGCGCACAGTTAACAGGGTACAATGAGCAGTTCTTC	CASAQLTGYNEQFF
many	TRBD1	TRBJ2-7	TRBV7-2	TGTGCCAGCAGCTTCCAAGGGGGCCCCTCCTACGAGCAGTACTTC	CASSFQGGPSYEQYF
once	TRBD1	TRBJ1-5	TRBV7-9	TGTGCCAGCAGTCTAGGGGACAGGTATCAGCCCCAGCATTTT	CASSLGDRYQPQHF
-	-	TRBJ2-7	TRBV5-1	TGCGCCAGCAGCCTCGGGACACCCGCCTACGAGCAGTACTTC	CASSLGTPAYEQYF
few	TRBD2	TRBJ2-5	TRBV3-1	TGTGCCAGCAGCCAGCTACGTCCGTCGGGGGGGACCCAGTACTTC	CASSQLRPSGGTQYF
many	-	TRBJ2-7	TRBV7-8	TGTGCCAGCAGCCTCCTGGGGGGAGGGCAGTACTTC	CASSLLGGGQYF
-	TRBD1	TRBJ1-4	TRBV3-1	TGTGCCAGCAGCCACCCCTCGGGACAGGCTTTCGAAAAACTGTTTTTT	CASSHPSGQAFEKLFF
many	TRBD2	TRBJ2-1	TRBV7-9	TGTGCCAGCAGCCTACGGACTAGCGGGGAGAATGAGCAGTTCTTC	CASSLRTSGENEQFF
few	-	TRBJ1-5	TRBV10-3	TGTGCCATCACCCCGGGGGGCAATCAGCCCCAGCATTTT	CAITPGGNQPQHF
-	-	TRBJ2-2	TRBV5-1	TGCGCCAGCAGATATTTTACGACACGCTCGAACACCGGGGGGCTGTTTTTT	CASRYFTTRSNTGGLFF
many	TRBD1	TRBJ2-7	TRBV2	TGTGCCAGCAGTGATGGGACAGGGGGGGAGCAGTACTTC	CASSDGTGGEQYF
-	-	TRBJ1-1	TRBV28	TGTGCCAGCAGGGGCAACCCCAGGGGAGCTTTCTTT	CASRGNPRGAFF
many	TRBD2	TRBJ2-1	TRBV25-1	TGTGCCAGCAGTGACCGACTAGCGGGAGTCTACAATGAGCAGTTCTTC	CASSDRLAGVYNEQFF
many	-	TRBJ2-3	TRBV2	TGTGCCAGCAGGCACGGGGCTTATTCTACAGATACGCAGTATTTT	CASRHGAYSTDTQYF
few	-	TRBJ2-7	TRBV5-1	TGCGCCAGCAGCTTGGTGCCACTGGTGGAAGAGCAGTACTTC	CASSLVPLVEEQYF
many	-	TRBJ1-5	TRBV15	TGTGCCACCAGTCCCTTCCACAGGGCACTGGGCAATCAGCCCCAGCATTTT	CATSPFHRALGNQPQHF
-	TRBD1	TRBJ1-4	TRBV5-1	TGCGCCAGCAACGACAGGGGGCTCCCTACTGAAAAACTGTTTTTT	CASNDRGLPTEKLFF
-	TRBD2	TRBJ2-3	TRBV9	TGTGCCAGCAGCTTAACTCCTAGCGGCCGGGATACGCAGTATTTT	CASSLTPSGRDTQYF
few	TRBD1	TRBJ1-6	TRBV5-6	TGTGCCAGCAGCTCCGGGGACAGGGCAATTTCACCCCTCCACTTT	CASSSGDRAISPLHF
many	TRBD1	TRBJ1-1	TRBV29-1	TGCAGCGTTGAAGGGCTGCAGGGGGTGTACACTGAAGCTTTCTTT	CSVEGLQGVYTEAFF
many	-	TRBJ2-7	TRBV25-1	TGTGCCAGCAGTGAATCCTCCCTTAACGAGCAGTACTTC	CASSESSLNEQYF
-	-	TRBJ1-3	TRBV7-2	TGTGCCAGCAGCCCCCGACACAGGGAAGGAAACACCATATATTTT	CASSPRHREGNTIYF